This T cell receptor beta chain was documented in a study of regulatory T cells in long-lasting Graves disease. Regarding time point: persistent/refractory GD, antithyroid drugs over 5 years with positive TRAb. The authors made the TCR library using RNA they extracted from PBMCs. The germline gives CDR1 DFQATT, CDR2 SNEGSKA (reference sequence). V was shortened by 2 bases and J by 2 bases, with 3 bases between the two germline ends. This CDR3 region has 11 residues. Overall study results and limits: Newly diagnosed patients had higher TCR diversity than persistent Graves' patients did. Possibly, accuracy suffered from the small sample size.

Arm-PCR of CDR3 regions and iRepertoire HTBI primers were the basis on which TCR beta libraries were built. Using its own MiXCR run on the multiplex PCR reads, TCRdb lists one record per CDR3 protein. The sample lists about 430,000 distinct CDR3 sequences, roughly a fifth occurring once. A note on this clonotype: What it recognizes is unknown.

The TCR was taken from a female donor with Graves disease. The material sequenced was peripheral blood mononuclear cells (PBMCs), taken when the disease was refractory, from a patient treated with antithyroid drugs. The V call is TRBV20-1, the J call TRBJ2-5, with D unclear. The CDR3 coding sequence is TGCAGTGCTAGAATTCAAGAGACCCAGTACTTC. Translating gives CSARIQETQYF.